Listed below are T cell receptor beta chains from one sample, sequenced in a study of control samples from healthy donors and cancer patients. The method was immunoSEQ multiplex PCR; TCRdb's version includes in-frame clones alone and lacks a portion of them. The table has about 130,000 clones, roughly 94% seen once. Specimen: PBMCs. The origin of the receptors is a man in his 60s with colorectal cancer. The CDR3 runs from the conserved cysteine through the conserved F or W. D genes are given only for firm matches. Where a row states a size, it is once, few, many or the class of an expanded clone; other rows omit it.

CASSLELNTEAFF TGTGCCAGCAGTTTGGAACTGAACACTGAAGCTTTCTTT NA TRBJ1-1 NA TRBV12-3/TRBV12-4
CASSVDSIPYEQYF TGTGCCAGCAGCGTAGATAGTATCCCCTACGAGCAGTACTTC NA TRBJ2-7 NA TRBV9
CASADPSSYEQYF TGTGCCAGTGCGGACCCGAGCTCCTACGAGCAGTACTTC NA TRBJ2-7 once TRBV19
CASSLEGSFNEKLFF TGTGCCAGCAGCTTAGAAGGCAGCTTTAATGAAAAACTGTTTTTT NA TRBJ1-4 NA TRBV11-3
CASSLRGQGDYGYTF TGTGCCAGCAGCTTACGGGGACAGGGAGACTATGGCTACACCTTC TRBD1 TRBJ1-2 NA TRBV13
CASSEGGGFSNQPQHF TGTGCCAGCAGCGAAGGGGGAGGATTTAGCAATCAGCCCCAGCATTTT NA TRBJ1-5 NA TRBV5-4
CASLKGTGGSDEQYF TGTGCCAGTCTTAAGGGGACAGGGGGCTCGGACGAGCAGTACTTC TRBD1 TRBJ2-7 NA TRBV6-5
CASSPSGTENTEAFF TGTGCCAGTAGTCCATCCGGGACAGAGAACACTGAAGCTTTCTTT TRBD1 TRBJ1-1 NA TRBV19
CASSLSGLPADTQYF TGCGCCAGCAGCTTGTCTGGCCTGCCCGCAGATACGCAGTATTTT NA TRBJ2-3 NA TRBV5-1
CASSYTGPPPYGYTF TGTGCCAGCAGTTACACTGGACCCCCGCCCTATGGCTACACCTTC NA TRBJ1-2 NA TRBV6-2/TRBV6-3
CARSGLLDTEAFF TGTGCCAGAAGCGGACTATTAGACACTGAAGCTTTCTTT NA TRBJ1-1 NA TRBV5-3
CASRQGRTDTQYF TGTGCCAGTAGACAGGGGCGTACAGATACGCAGTATTTT TRBD1 TRBJ2-3 NA TRBV19
CATSGDNYEQYF TGTGCCACCAGTGGAGACAACTACGAGCAGTACTTC NA TRBJ2-7 NA TRBV24-1
CASSRLHRGSSEAFF TGTGCCAGCAGTCGATTGCACAGGGGGTCATCTGAAGCTTTCTTT TRBD1 TRBJ1-1 NA TRBV27
CASSLKATNTEAFF TGTGCCAGCAGCTTAAAGGCCACGAACACTGAAGCTTTCTTT NA TRBJ1-1 NA TRBV7-9
CASSYSIGLAGEKQYF TGTGCCAGCAGTTACTCGATCGGACTAGCGGGGGAGAAGCAGTACTTC TRBD2 TRBJ2-7 once TRBV6-2/TRBV6-3
CASSLSWGRSNQPQHF TGTGCCAGCAGTTTATCGTGGGGGCGCAGCAATCAGCCCCAGCATTTT NA TRBJ1-5 NA TRBV27
CASSFRTGDTGELFF TGTGCCAGCAGCTTCCGGACAGGGGACACCGGGGAGCTGTTTTTT TRBD1 TRBJ2-2 once TRBV7-8
CSVEGGGTDTQYF TGCAGCGTTGAAGGGGGCGGCACAGATACGCAGTATTTT NA TRBJ2-3 NA TRBV29-1
CSVRTGDYEQYF TGCAGCGTTCGTACAGGGGACTACGAGCAGTACTTC TRBD1 TRBJ2-7 once TRBV29-1
CASSLTPGGNTEAFF TGTGCCAGCAGTTTAACCCCGGGCGGGAACACTGAAGCTTTCTTT NA TRBJ1-1 NA TRBV27
CASSSSTTQLPGF TGTGCCAGCAGCTCCTCAACAACCCAGCTCCCCGGCTTC NA TRBJ1-2 NA TRBV5-4
CASSPRQGLNSPLHF TGTGCCAGCAGTCCGCGACAGGGACTAAATTCACCCCTCCACTTT TRBD1 TRBJ1-6 few TRBV27
CSVKDLNTEAFF TGCAGCGTTAAAGACCTCAACACTGAAGCTTTCTTT NA TRBJ1-1 NA TRBV29-1
CASSSSGPDTQYF TGTGCCAGCAGCTCTTCAGGGCCAGATACGCAGTATTTT NA TRBJ2-3 NA TRBV11-3
CASSLGGKTQYF TGTGCCAGCAGCTTGGGGGGGAAGACCCAGTACTTC NA TRBJ2-5 NA TRBV5-6
CASSGGGAGYTF TGTGCCAGTAGTGGGGGAGGAGCGGGCTACACCTTC NA TRBJ1-2 NA TRBV19
CATSQATLNEQFF TGTGCCACCAGCCAAGCCACGTTAAATGAGCAGTTCTTC NA TRBJ2-1 NA TRBV15
CASSLNRQGQEKLFF TGTGCCAGCAGCTTAAATCGCCAGGGGCAGGAAAAACTGTTTTTT NA TRBJ1-4 once TRBV7-2
CASTPKGEQMNTEAFF TGTGCCAGCACCCCGAAGGGGGAACAGATGAACACTGAAGCTTTCTTT NA TRBJ1-1 NA TRBV9
CASSFQSNQPQHF TGTGCCAGCAGTTTCCAGAGTAATCAGCCCCAGCATTTT NA TRBJ1-5 NA TRBV27
CASRRERGEVYEQYF TGTGCCAGCCGGAGGGAGCGGGGGGAGGTATACGAGCAGTACTTC TRBD2 TRBJ2-7 NA TRBV6-5
CASSTRRGEPQHF TGTGCCAGCAGTACGCGTCGGGGGGAGCCCCAGCATTTT NA TRBJ1-5 NA TRBV6-4
CASSVDWGHGELFF TGTGCCAGCAGCGTAGATTGGGGTCACGGGGAGCTGTTTTTT NA TRBJ2-2 NA TRBV9
CASIGAPNEKLFF TGTGCCAGCATCGGAGCCCCTAATGAAAAACTGTTTTTT NA TRBJ1-4 NA TRBV2
CASSLEPNQPQHF TGTGCCAGCAGCTTGGAGCCGAATCAGCCCCAGCATTTT NA TRBJ1-5 once TRBV5-6
CASSQDLAGVNYGYTF TGTGCCAGCAGCCAAGATCTTGCAGGGGTTAACTATGGCTACACCTTC NA TRBJ1-2 NA TRBV3-1/TRBV3-2
CASSLAGVESEAFF TGTGCCAGCAGCTTAGCAGGGGTGGAGAGTGAAGCTTTCTTT NA TRBJ1-1 NA TRBV7-9
CASSIGGQLNTEAFF TGTGCCAGTAGTATTGGGGGACAGTTGAACACTGAAGCTTTCTTT TRBD1 TRBJ1-1 NA TRBV19
CASSLTGGQPQHF TGTGCCAGCAGCTTGACAGGGGGTCAGCCCCAGCATTTT TRBD1 TRBJ1-5 NA TRBV6-2/TRBV6-3
CATRGELEASSTDTQYF TGTGCCACTAGAGGGGAGCTGGAGGCTTCTAGCACAGATACGCAGTATTTT NA TRBJ2-3 NA TRBV21-1
CASIPSYSHTEAFF TGTGCCAGCATCCCTAGCTACAGCCACACTGAAGCTTTCTTT NA TRBJ1-1 NA TRBV28